The 24 T cell receptor beta chains given below trace back to one sample, sequenced in a study of blood T cell repertoires in COVID-19. The assay was immunoSEQ multiplex PCR, and TCRdb's table has in-frame clones only and misses some. The sample gives 250,000 to 300,000 clones, around four fifths of which show up once; approximately 4% is in the top ten. The sequenced sample consisted of peripheral blood. These receptors were collected from a man aged 60 to 69 with acute or convalescent COVID-19.

The sample holds one count of this clone. The chain combines TRBV6-5 with TRBJ2-2; 7 nucleotides match TRBD2. The CDR3 consists of 15 residues. CDR1 and CDR2 from the germline V gene are MNHEY and SVGAGI. V dropped 6 bases and J dropped 2; count of bases not matched to a gene: 6. CDR3 amino acids: CASRTTSRNTGELFF. The CDR3 nucleotides read TGTGCCAGCAGAACGACTAGCAGAAACACCGGGGAGCTGTTTTTT.

The chain is built from TRBV11-2 and TRBJ2-7; 8 bases are shared with TRBD2. With 4 bases clipped from V and 6 bases from J, the junction kept 2 bases outside the gene matches. This CDR3 is built from 12 residues. Looked up from germline, CDR1 is SGHAT and CDR2 is FQNNGV. DNA for the CDR3: TGTGCCAGCAGCTGGGGACTAGTCGAGCAGTACTTC. This translates into CASSWGLVEQYF.

The chain carries TRBV6-5 and TRBJ2-5; 8 nucleotides align to TRBD2. The length of the CDR3 is 14 residues. J gave up 2 bases and V 7 bases, and 6 bases lay outside the gene matches. CDR1 MNHEY and CDR2 SVGAGI come from the germline V gene. The CDR3, as DNA: TGTGCCAGCACAATTAGCGGGGTTCAAGAGACCCAGTACTTC. Protein sequence: CASTISGVQETQYF.

CDR3 sequence: CASSQGLAEEQYF. DNA for the CDR3: TGTGCCAGCAGCCAGGGACTAGCGGAAGAGCAGTACTTC. The chain carries TRBV7-3 and TRBJ2-7; 11 bases match TRBD2. CDR1 is SGHTA, CDR2 FQGTGA, per germline. The CDR3 is made up of 13 amino acids. J was trimmed by 7 bases and V by 5 bases; bases with no gene match: 4. The complete variable domain, with remaining parts taken from reference TRBV7-3 and TRBJ2-7, reads GAGVSQTPSNKVTEKGKYVELRCDPISGHTALYWYRQSLGQGPEFLIYFQGTGAADDSGLPNDRFFAVRPEGSVSTLKIQRTERGDSAVYLCASSQGLAEEQYFGPGTRLTVT.

The chain carries TRBV7-2 and TRBJ1-6, with D uncertain. The CDR3 loop spans 15 amino acids. Trimming removed 0 bases from V and 7 bases from J, with 10 bases in between. Germline-derived CDR1 and CDR2 are SGHTA and FQGNSA. The CDR3: CASSLARVVNSPLHF. CDR3 DNA sequence: TGTGCCAGCAGCTTAGCCCGAGTTGTCAATTCACCCCTCCACTTT.

J is TRBJ2-2 and V is TRBV7-9, with D possibly matching TRBD1 (5 bases). The germline V gene encodes CDR1 SEHNR and CDR2 FQNEAQ (reference sequence). Trimming took off 4 bases at V and 1 base at J, with 10 bases between the two ends. CDR3 length: 15 residues. The CDR3 loop reads CASSYSTGNTGELFF. CDR3 nucleotide sequence: TGTGCCAGCAGCTATTCCACAGGGAACACCGGGGAGCTGTTTTTT.

CDR3 sequence reads: CASSDRQGPFSEQFF. CDR3 DNA sequence: TGTGCCAGCAGTGACCGACAGGGGCCCTTTAGTGAGCAGTTCTTC. The rearrangement links TRBV6-1 to TRBJ2-1; 8 bases agree with TRBD1. Germline V lookup: CDR1 MNHNS, CDR2 SASEGT. V trimming: 3 bases; J trimming: 9 bases; junction bases outside the gene matches: 10. This CDR3 is 15 amino acids long.

In this sample, this clone turned up a few times. This sequence joins TRBV5-1 and TRBJ2-2, with 7 bases fitting TRBD2. This CDR3 spans 16 amino acids. In germline, CDR1 is SGHRS, CDR2 YFSETQ. Trimming at V came to 4 bases and at J to 7 bases, leaving 13 bases not matched to a gene. This chain's CDR3 is CASSMTASGWGGELFF. DNA for the CDR3: TGCGCCAGCAGCATGACTGCTAGCGGTTGGGGCGGGGAGCTGTTTTTT.

The chain employs TRBV29-1 and TRBJ1-1; D is undetermined. Trimming stripped 0 bases from V and 0 bases from J, with 14 bases between. This CDR3 comprises 16 residues. CDR1 and CDR2 from the germline V gene are SQVTM and ANQGSEA. CDR3 amino acids: CSVEERQAIMNTEAFF. CDR3 DNA sequence: TGCAGCGTTGAAGAGCGCCAGGCCATTATGAACACTGAAGCTTTCTTT.

The gene calls are TRBV11-2 and TRBJ1-2, with 10 bases that match TRBD1. CDR1 and CDR2 (germline): SGHAT, FQNNGV. CDR3 size: 13 residues. The V gene end was trimmed by 5 bases and the J gene end by 8 bases; junction bases not matched to a gene: 5. CDR3 in amino acids: CASSHGTGDGYTF. CDR3 bases: TGTGCCAGCAGCCACGGGACAGGGGACGGCTACACCTTC.

The chain combines TRBV6-5 with TRBJ1-3; D ambiguous. Per germline, CDR1 MNHEY and CDR2 SVGAGI. V was cut by 5 bases and J by 0 bases, with 11 bases left in between. The CDR3 spans 15 residues. The CDR3 nucleotides are TGTGCCAGCAGTCCGACATTGTTCTCTGGAAACACCATATATTTT. Translation: CASSPTLFSGNTIYF.

The gene calls are TRBV13 and TRBJ2-5; D not certain. This CDR3 has 15 amino acids. V dropped 5 bases and J dropped 1 base, with 14 bases sitting between them. Germline CDR1 PRHDT, CDR2 FYEKMQ (reference sequence). DNA for the CDR3: TGTGCCAGCAGCCCTTCTGAGAGGCCCCAAGAGACCCAGTACTTC. Translated, it gives CASSPSERPQETQYF.

This clone was counted once. The rearrangement links TRBV6-5 to TRBJ1-1; 7 bases match TRBD1. J gave up 0 bases and V 11 bases, and 3 bases lay outside the gene matches. CDR1 and CDR2 (germline): MNHEY, SVGAGI. This CDR3 has 12 residues. CDR3 sequence (DNA): TGTGCCGCGGGACAGATGAACACTGAAGCTTTCTTT. Protein sequence: CAAGQMNTEAFF.

V usage is TRBV7-2 and J usage is TRBJ2-7, with 12 nucleotides matching TRBD2. CDR1 and CDR2 from the germline V gene are SGHTA and FQGNSA. CDR3 length equals 16 residues. J gave up 9 bases and V 1 base, and 10 bases lay outside the gene matches. CDR3 amino acids: CASSLGLAGVPGRQYF. The CDR3 nucleotides are TGTGCCAGCAGCTTAGGACTAGCGGGGGTCCCCGGGAGGCAGTACTTC.

The chain combines TRBV28 with TRBJ1-6; 8 nucleotides agree with TRBD1. The V gene end was trimmed by 7 bases and the J gene end by 5 bases; junction bases not matched to a gene: 13. The germline CDR1 and CDR2 sequences are MDHEN and SYDVKM. This CDR3 has 17 amino acids. CDR3 amino acids: CASKMDRAIFNNSPLHF. Written as DNA, the CDR3 is TGTGCCAGCAAGATGGACAGGGCGATCTTCAATAATTCACCCCTCCACTTT.

A few counts support this clone. This chain connects TRBV2 to TRBJ1-2; 8 bases are shared with TRBD1. Germline V gene lookup returns CDR1 SNHLY and CDR2 FYNNEI. The V gene end was trimmed by 1 base and the J gene end by 7 bases; junction bases not matched to a gene: 5. The CDR3 has 14 amino acids. CDR3 protein: CASSEGTGRRGYTF. The CDR3 DNA is TGTGCCAGCAGTGAAGGGACAGGGAGACGTGGCTACACCTTC. Based on the CDR3 plus reference TRBV2 and TRBJ1-2, the full variable domain is EPEVTQTPSHQVTQMGQEVILRCVPISNHLYFYWYRQILGQKVEFLVSFYNNEISEKSEIFDDQFSVERPDGSNFTLKIRSTKLEDSAMYFCASSEGTGRRGYTFGSGTRLTVV.

The chain couples TRBV2 to TRBJ1-1; tentatively, D is TRBD1 (6 bases). V lost 7 bases and J lost 0, with 9 bases in between. This CDR3 is built from 13 residues. The germline V gene encodes CDR1 SNHLY and CDR2 FYNNEI. This chain's CDR3 is CASTGQLNTEAFF. The CDR3 bases are TGTGCCAGCACGGGACAACTGAACACTGAAGCTTTCTTT.

This sequence joins TRBV19 and TRBJ1-3, with D maybe TRBD1 (5 bases). V was trimmed by 0 bases and J by 0 bases, leaving 12 bases between them. The germline V gene encodes CDR1 LNHDA and CDR2 SQIVND (reference sequence). This CDR3 has 17 residues. The CDR3 bases are TGTGCCAGTAGTATAGACTCCGACAGCTTCTCTGGAAACACCATATATTTT. The encoded protein is CASSIDSDSFSGNTIYF.

The CDR3 region is CASSLAGGTGSPLHF. DNA of the CDR3: TGCGCCAGCAGCTTGGCGGGGGGGACGGGTTCACCCCTCCACTTT. The chain couples TRBV5-1 to TRBJ1-6; D is possibly TRBD1 (5 bases). V was shortened by 0 bases and J by 9 bases, with 13 bases between the two germline ends. Germline assignment: CDR1 SGHRS and CDR2 YFSETQ. The CDR3 length is 15 residues.

The chain recombines TRBV10-3 with TRBJ1-2, with TRBD1 matching 9 bases. CDR3 size: 13 residues. Looked up from germline, CDR1 is ENHRY and CDR2 is SYGVKD. V shed 8 bases and J 2 bases; nucleotides not matched to a gene: 3. CDR3: CAIDRGANYGYTF. Here the CDR3 DNA reads TGTGCCATCGACAGGGGGGCGAACTATGGCTACACCTTC.

This clone was detected a few times. The chain uses TRBV28 and TRBJ2-3; 10 bases map to TRBD2. Trimming cost V 5 bases and J 3 bases; bases outside gene matches: 5. Germline-derived CDR1 and CDR2 are MDHEN and SYDVKM. CDR3 size: 15 residues. The CDR3 DNA is TGTGCCAGCAGTCAGCGGGGGGGCAGGACAGATACGCAGTATTTT. Amino acid sequence: CASSQRGGRTDTQYF.

This chain links TRBV3-1 (or the pseudogene TRBV3-2) with TRBJ1-3; TRBD1 might be the D (6 bases). This CDR3 contains 13 residues. Deletions cut 6 bases from V and 2 bases from J, with 8 bases between. Germline CDR1 reads LGHDT; CDR2 reads YNNKEL (reference sequence). CDR3 coding DNA: TGTGCCAGCAGACAGGGCGCTGGAAACACCATATATTTT. It is translated as CASRQGAGNTIYF.

This clone was detected once. The CDR3 here is CASKQAGINIQYF. The DNA for the CDR3 is TGTGCCAGTAAACAAGCGGGAATTAACATTCAGTACTTC. This chain uses TRBV27 with TRBJ2-4, with 7 bases lining up with TRBD2. The CDR3 length is 13 residues. Losses at the gene ends were 9 bases for V and 7 bases for J; bases not matched to a gene: 9. CDR1 and CDR2 (germline): MNHEY, SMNVEV (reference sequence).

This clone was detected only a few times. This chain links TRBV19 with TRBJ1-4; D unresolved. This CDR3 spans 13 amino acids. V dropped 3 bases and J dropped 8 bases, with 10 bases sitting between them. The germline V gene has CDR1 LNHDA and CDR2 SQIVND (reference sequence). As DNA, the CDR3 is TGTGCCAGTAGTATTCATAACTACGAAAAACTGTTTTTT. Its protein is CASSIHNYEKLFF.